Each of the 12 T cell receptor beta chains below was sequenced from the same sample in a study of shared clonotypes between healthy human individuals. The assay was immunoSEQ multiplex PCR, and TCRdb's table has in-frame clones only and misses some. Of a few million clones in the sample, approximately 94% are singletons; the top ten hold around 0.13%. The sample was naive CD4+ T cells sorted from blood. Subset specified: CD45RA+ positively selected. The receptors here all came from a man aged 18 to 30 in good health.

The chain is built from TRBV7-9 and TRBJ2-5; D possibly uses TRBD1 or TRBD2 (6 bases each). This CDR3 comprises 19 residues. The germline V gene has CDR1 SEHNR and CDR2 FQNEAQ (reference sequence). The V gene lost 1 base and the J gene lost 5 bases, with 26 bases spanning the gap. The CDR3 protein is CASSLEAGGQKFARETQYF. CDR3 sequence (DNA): TGTGCCAGCAGCTTAGAGGCCGGGGGCCAAAAGTTCGCAAGGGAGACCCAGTACTTC.

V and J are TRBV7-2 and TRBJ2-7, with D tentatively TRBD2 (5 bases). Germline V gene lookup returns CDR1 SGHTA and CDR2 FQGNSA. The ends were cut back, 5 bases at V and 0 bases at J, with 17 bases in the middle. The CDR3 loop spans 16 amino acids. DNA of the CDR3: TGTGCCAGCAGCCGCCTAGAGGGCCGGAACTCCTACGAGCAGTACTTC. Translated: CASSRLEGRNSYEQYF. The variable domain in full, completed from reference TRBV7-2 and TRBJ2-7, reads GAGVSQSPSNKVTEKGKDVELRCDPISGHTALYWYRQSLGQGLEFLIYFQGNSAPDKSGLPSDRFSAERTGGSVSTLTIQRTQQEDSAVYLCASSRLEGRNSYEQYFGPGTRLTVT.

The CDR3 here is CASSFRAETEKLFF. The CDR3 region has the DNA TGTGCCAGCAGCTTCCGGGCCGAGACCGAAAAACTGTTTTTT. J is TRBJ1-4 and V is TRBV7-9; D is uncertain. Deletions cut 3 bases from V and 8 bases from J, with 13 bases between. Per the germline V gene, CDR1 is SEHNR and CDR2 is FQNEAQ (reference sequence). The CDR3 totals 14 residues.

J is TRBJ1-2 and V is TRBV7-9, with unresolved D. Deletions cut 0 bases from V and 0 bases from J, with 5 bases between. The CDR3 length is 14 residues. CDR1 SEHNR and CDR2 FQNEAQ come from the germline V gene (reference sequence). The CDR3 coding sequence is TGTGCCAGCAGCTTAGCGCTACCTAACTATGGCTACACCTTC. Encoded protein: CASSLALPNYGYTF.

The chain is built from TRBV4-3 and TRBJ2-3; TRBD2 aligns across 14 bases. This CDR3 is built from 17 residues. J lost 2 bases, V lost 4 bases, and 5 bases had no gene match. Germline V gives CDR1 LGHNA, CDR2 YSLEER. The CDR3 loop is CASSLSGLAGATDTQYF. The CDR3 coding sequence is TGCGCCAGCAGCCTATCGGGACTAGCGGGGGCCACAGATACGCAGTATTTT.

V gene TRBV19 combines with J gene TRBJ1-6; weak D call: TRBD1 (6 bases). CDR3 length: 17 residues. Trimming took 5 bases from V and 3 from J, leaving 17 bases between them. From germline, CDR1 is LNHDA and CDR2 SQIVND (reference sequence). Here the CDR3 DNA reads TGTGCCAGTAGTCAAGCAGGGGCCGAGATCTATAATTCACCCCTCCACTTT. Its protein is CASSQAGAEIYNSPLHF. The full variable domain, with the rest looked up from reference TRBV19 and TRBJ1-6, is DGGITQSPKYLFRKEGQNVTLSCEQNLNHDAMYWYRQDPGQGLRLIYYSQIVNDFQKGDIAEGYSVSREKKESFPLTVTSAQKNPTAFYLCASSQAGAEIYNSPLHFGNGTRLTVT.

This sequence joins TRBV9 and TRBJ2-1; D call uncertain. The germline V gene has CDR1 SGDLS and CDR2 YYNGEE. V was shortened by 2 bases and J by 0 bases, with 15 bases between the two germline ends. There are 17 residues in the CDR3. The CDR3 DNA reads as TGTGCCAGCAGCGTTCGGTCAGGCGCTAGCTCCTACAATGAGCAGTTCTTC. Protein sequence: CASSVRSGASSYNEQFF. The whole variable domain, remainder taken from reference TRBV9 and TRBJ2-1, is DSGVTQTPKHLITATGQRVTLRCSPRSGDLSVYWYQQSLDQGLQFLIQYYNGEERAKGNILERFSAQQFPDLHSELNLSSLELGDSALYFCASSVRSGASSYNEQFFGPGTRLTVL.

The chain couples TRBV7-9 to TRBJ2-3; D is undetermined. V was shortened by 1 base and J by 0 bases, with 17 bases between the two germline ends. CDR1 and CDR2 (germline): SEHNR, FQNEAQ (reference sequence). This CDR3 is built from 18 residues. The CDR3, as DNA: TGTGCCAGCAGCTTAGGTTCCACGGGCCGATCTAGCACAGATACGCAGTATTTT. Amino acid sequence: CASSLGSTGRSSTDTQYF.

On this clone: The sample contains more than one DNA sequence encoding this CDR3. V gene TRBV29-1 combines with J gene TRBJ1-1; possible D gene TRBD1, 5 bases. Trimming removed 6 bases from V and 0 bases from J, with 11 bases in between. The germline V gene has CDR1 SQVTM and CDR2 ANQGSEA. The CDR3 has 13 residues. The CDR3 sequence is CSVGGTLNTEAFF. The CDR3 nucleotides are TGCAGCGTGGGGGGGACGTTGAACACTGAAGCTTTCTTT.

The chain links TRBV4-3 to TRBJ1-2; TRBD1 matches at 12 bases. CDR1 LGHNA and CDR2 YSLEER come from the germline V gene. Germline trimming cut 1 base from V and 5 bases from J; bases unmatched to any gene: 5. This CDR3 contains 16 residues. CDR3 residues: CASSQVGTGGFYGYTF. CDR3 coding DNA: TGCGCCAGCAGCCAAGTGGGGACAGGGGGCTTTTATGGCTACACCTTC.

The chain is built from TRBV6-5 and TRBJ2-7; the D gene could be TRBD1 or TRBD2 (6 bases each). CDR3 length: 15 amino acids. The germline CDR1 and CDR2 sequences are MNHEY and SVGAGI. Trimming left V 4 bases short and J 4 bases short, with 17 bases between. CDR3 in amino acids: CASSWGAAPSYEQYF. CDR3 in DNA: TGTGCCAGCAGTTGGGGGGCGGCACCGAGTTACGAGCAGTACTTC.

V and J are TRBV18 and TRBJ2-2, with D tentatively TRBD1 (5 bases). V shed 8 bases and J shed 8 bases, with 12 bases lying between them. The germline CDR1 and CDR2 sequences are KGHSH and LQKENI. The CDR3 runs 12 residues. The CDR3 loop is CASLNTGGELFF. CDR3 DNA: TGTGCCAGCCTCAACACAGGTGGGGAGCTGTTTTTT.